This T cell receptor beta chain was captured in a study of cytomegalovirus exposure and HLA in healthy donors. In the study overall: From donors who were HLA-typed, an early data release held 80 million to 85 million unique TCRs.

The PCR had 60 Vbeta and 13 Jbeta primers. Assay: immunoSEQ multiplex PCR; the TCRdb copy retains only in-frame clones and omits some. Here the sample spans about 110,000 clones, about 75% being singletons. Study-level points and caveats: DRB1 had the most TCR associations and HLA-C the fewest, a later analysis found, with rates varying by HLA locus. There were some public TCRs occurring in many donors, but most TCR sequences were rare.

A remark on this clone: The antigen remains undetermined.

This sequence was found in a man between 35 and 55 years old in good health and CMV-seronegative. Sequenced material: PBMCs.

CDR3 coding DNA: TGTGCCAGCAGCGAAAGACCAGGGTTGGTTGGTCAGCCCCAGCATTTT. It encodes CASSERPGLVGQPQHF. The rearrangement links TRBV5-4 to TRBJ1-5, with D possibly matching TRBD1 (5 bases). The germline gives CDR1 SGHNT, CDR2 YYREEE (reference sequence). V gave up 4 bases and J gave up 6 bases, with 20 bases separating them. The CDR3 has 16 residues.